These T cell receptor beta chains were read from a single sample in a study of control samples from healthy donors and cancer patients. The assay was immunoSEQ multiplex PCR, and TCRdb's table has in-frame clones only and misses some. The sample has 95,000 to 150,000 clones; about 91% are singletons. The sequenced material came from blood. The origin of the receptors is a man aged 40-55 years in good health. CDR3s include the opening cysteine and the closing phenylalanine or tryptophan. A D gene is named only where the DNA matches it firmly. A clone size is listed for some rows: how often the clone was seen (once, few, many), or a class if it is expanded.

V,D,size,J,CDR3,DNA
TRBV27,TRBD2,once,TRBJ2-5,CASSLGTNVKTQYF,TGTGCCAGCAGTTTAGGGACTAACGTAAAGACCCAGTACTTC
TRBV7-8,-,-,TRBJ2-3,CASSYHTDTQYF,TGTGCCAGCAGCTACCACACAGATACGCAGTATTTT
TRBV7-9,TRBD2,-,TRBJ2-7,CASSRYTGGEQYF,TGTGCCAGCAGCCGATACACGGGGGGTGAGCAGTACTTC
TRBV6-4,-,-,TRBJ1-2,CASRKTGNGYGYTF,TGTGCCAGCAGAAAAACAGGGAATGGCTATGGCTACACCTTC
TRBV19,-,-,TRBJ2-4,CASSIDTGDIQYF,TGTGCCAGTAGTATAGATACGGGTGACATTCAGTACTTC
TRBV15,TRBD1,-,TRBJ1-3,CATSTRTGRDTIYF,TGTGCCACCAGCACTAGGACAGGGAGGGACACCATATATTTT
TRBV11-3,-,-,TRBJ1-2,CASSVKAFTDNYGYTF,TGTGCCAGCAGCGTAAAGGCCTTCACAGATAACTATGGCTACACCTTC
TRBV30,-,once,TRBJ1-2,CAWSGVRGDYGYTF,TGTGCCTGGAGTGGAGTCCGTGGGGACTATGGCTACACCTTC
TRBV3-1/TRBV3-2,-,-,TRBJ1-3,CASSETGGNTIYF,TGTGCCAGCAGCGAAACGGGTGGAAACACCATATATTTT
TRBV19,TRBD2,few,TRBJ2-3,CASTGLAGESDTQYF,TGTGCCAGTACGGGACTAGCGGGGGAGTCAGATACGCAGTATTTT
TRBV20-1,-,once,TRBJ2-6,CSASNLQEGAGANVLTF,TGCAGTGCTAGTAATCTCCAGGAGGGTGCTGGGGCCAACGTCCTGACTTTC
TRBV6-6,-,-,TRBJ1-5,CASSYVRNQPQHF,TGTGCCAGCAGTTACGTCAGAAATCAGCCCCAGCATTTT
TRBV7-8,-,-,TRBJ2-5,CASRFQPSEGETQYF,TGTGCCAGCAGATTCCAGCCGTCGGAGGGGGAGACCCAGTACTTC
TRBV10-2,-,-,TRBJ2-1,CASSEVWAGALRGEQFF,TGCGCCAGCAGTGAAGTTTGGGCGGGGGCCCTTAGAGGAGAGCAGTTCTTC
TRBV6-6,-,once,TRBJ1-1,CASSYVGAEAFF,TGTGCCAGCAGTTACGTGGGAGCTGAAGCTTTCTTT
TRBV7-3,TRBD2,-,TRBJ2-2,CASSFRPSGENTGELFF,TGTGCCAGCAGCTTCCGTCCTAGCGGGGAGAACACCGGGGAGCTGTTTTTT
TRBV29-1,-,-,TRBJ2-7,CSVERAGEQYF,TGCAGCGTTGAACGGGCAGGCGAGCAGTACTTC
TRBV7-3,-,-,TRBJ2-2,CASSSGRGSNTGELFF,TGTGCCAGCAGCTCCGGGCGGGGATCGAACACCGGGGAGCTGTTTTTT